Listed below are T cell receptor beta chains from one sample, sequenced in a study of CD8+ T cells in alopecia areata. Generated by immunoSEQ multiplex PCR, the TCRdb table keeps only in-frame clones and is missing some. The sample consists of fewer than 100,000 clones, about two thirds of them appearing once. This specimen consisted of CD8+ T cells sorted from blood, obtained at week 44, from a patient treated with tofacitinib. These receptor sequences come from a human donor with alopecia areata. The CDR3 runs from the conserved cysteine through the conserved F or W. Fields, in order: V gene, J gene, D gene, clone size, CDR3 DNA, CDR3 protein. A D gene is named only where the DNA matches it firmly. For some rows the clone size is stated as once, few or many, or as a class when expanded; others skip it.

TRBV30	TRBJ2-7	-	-	TGTGCCTGGAGTGTAGGTGGGTTGGGGGCCGAGCAGTACTTC	CAWSVGGLGAEQYF
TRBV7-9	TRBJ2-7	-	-	TGTGCCAGCAGCCTAGGGGTCGAGCAGTACTTC	CASSLGVEQYF
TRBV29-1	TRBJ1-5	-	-	TGCAGCGTTGCACCAGGGGCTTCCAATCAGCCCCAGCATTTT	CSVAPGASNQPQHF
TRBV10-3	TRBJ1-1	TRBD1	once	TGTGCCATCAGTGGGACAGGGCCGGGGAACACTGAAGCTTTCTTT	CAISGTGPGNTEAFF
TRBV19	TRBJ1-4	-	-	TGTGCCACCCGCGGTGAGGGCGGAAAACTGTTTTTT	CATRGEGGKLFF
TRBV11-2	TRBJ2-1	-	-	TGTGCCAGCAGCCCACTCCCTTGGGAGCAGTTCTTC	CASSPLPWEQFF
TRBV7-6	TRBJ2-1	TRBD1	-	TGTGCCAGCACGATAACGACAGGGCCCTCCTACAATGAGCAGTTCTTC	CASTITTGPSYNEQFF
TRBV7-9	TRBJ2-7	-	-	TGTGCCAGCAGCGGGGACTTGAGCTACGAGCAGTACTTC	CASSGDLSYEQYF
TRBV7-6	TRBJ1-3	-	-	TGTGCCAGCAGCCCGTTACCTGCTACACGCTCTGGAAACACCATATATTTT	CASSPLPATRSGNTIYF
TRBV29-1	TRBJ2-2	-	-	TGCAGCGGTCTTCTGGGCGGGTACACCGGGGAGCTGTTTTTT	CSGLLGGYTGELFF
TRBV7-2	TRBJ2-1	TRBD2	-	TGTGCCAGCACCCTTAACGCGGGGGGGCGGAGTGAGCAGTTCTTC	CASTLNAGGRSEQFF
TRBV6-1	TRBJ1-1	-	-	TGTGCCAGCAGTACGCGGGACTTGGGCACTGAAGCTTTCTTT	CASSTRDLGTEAFF
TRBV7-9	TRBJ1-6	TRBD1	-	TGTGCCATCTCGGGACAGAGTAATTCACCCCTCCACTTT	CAISGQSNSPLHF
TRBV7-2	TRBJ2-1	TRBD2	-	TGTGCCAGCAGCTCTCCGGGGAGTGCAGGTGCGGGGGGACCCAATGAGCAGTTCTTC	CASSSPGSAGAGGPNEQFF
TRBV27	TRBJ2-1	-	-	TGTGCCAGCAGTCATAAAACCTACAATGAGCAGTTCTTC	CASSHKTYNEQFF
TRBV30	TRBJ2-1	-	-	TGTGCCTGGAGTGTACCCCCGGGGGATGAGCAGTTCTTC	CAWSVPPGDEQFF
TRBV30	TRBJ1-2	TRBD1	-	TGTGCCTGGCAACTTACAGGGGGCGGCTATGGCTACACCTTC	CAWQLTGGGYGYTF
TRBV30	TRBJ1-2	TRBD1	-	TGTGCCTGGATGCCCGGGACAGGGGGCAATGGCTACACCTTC	CAWMPGTGGNGYTF
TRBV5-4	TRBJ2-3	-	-	TGTGCCAGCAGCCACCTAGAGGGGGGCCGGTTAACGCAGTATTTT	CASSHLEGGRLTQYF
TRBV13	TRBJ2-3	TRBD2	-	TGTGCCAGCAGCTCCGTCGGCGGGGGGCTGGATACGCAGTATTTT	CASSSVGGGLDTQYF
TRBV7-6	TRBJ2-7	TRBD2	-	TGTGCCAGCAGCTTAGCGTCCGCGGGGGGCTCCTACGAGCAGTACTTC	CASSLASAGGSYEQYF
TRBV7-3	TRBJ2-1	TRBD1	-	TGTGCCAGCAGCTCGAGACCAACTGGACAGGGTGGTGAGCAGTTCTTC	CASSSRPTGQGGEQFF
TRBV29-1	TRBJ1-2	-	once	TGCAGCGTTGATCGGGAATATGGCTACACCTTC	CSVDREYGYTF
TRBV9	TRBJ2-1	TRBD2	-	TGTGCCAGCAGCCCCCTGGGACTAGCGAGCTACAATGAGCAGTTCTTC	CASSPLGLASYNEQFF
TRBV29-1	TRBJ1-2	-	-	TGCAGCGCCCGGTCCCCAGGGGAGGAATATGGCTACACCTTC	CSARSPGEEYGYTF
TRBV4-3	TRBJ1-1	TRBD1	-	TGCGCCAGCAGCAATTACCCCGGGACAGTGAACACTGAAGCTTTCTTT	CASSNYPGTVNTEAFF
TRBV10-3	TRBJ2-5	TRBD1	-	TGTGCCGCCAGGACAGGGGGCGAAGAGACCCAGTACTTC	CAARTGGEETQYF
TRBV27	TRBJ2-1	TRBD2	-	TGTGCCAGCAGCCGCGTGGGGGGGAGCAGCAATGAGCAGTTCTTC	CASSRVGGSSNEQFF
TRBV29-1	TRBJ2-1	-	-	TGCAGCGTTCAAGGTGTGCCGAGCTCCTACAATGAGCAGTTCTTC	CSVQGVPSSYNEQFF
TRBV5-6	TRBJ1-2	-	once	TGTGCCAGCAGCTTGGTGGCAGGACACTATGGCTACACCTTC	CASSLVAGHYGYTF
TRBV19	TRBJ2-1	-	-	TGTGCCAGTAGTATCAGACAGAATCTGTACAATGAGCAGTTCTTC	CASSIRQNLYNEQFF
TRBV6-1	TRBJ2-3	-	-	TGTGCCAGCAGTGTAACAGGCGACACAGATACGCAGTATTTT	CASSVTGDTDTQYF
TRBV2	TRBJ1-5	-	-	TGTGCCAGCGGTGATAGCAATCAGCCCCAGCATTTT	CASGDSNQPQHF
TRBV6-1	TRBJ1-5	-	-	TGTGCCAGCATTTCGGAGAGGGATCAAGATCAGCCCCAGCATTTT	CASISERDQDQPQHF
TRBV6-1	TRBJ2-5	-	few	TGTGCCAGCAGTGGAGTCGGGGGAGAGACCCAGTACTTC	CASSGVGGETQYF
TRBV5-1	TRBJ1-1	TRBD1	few	TGCGCCAGCAGCTTGAGGCAGGGGGGGATCAACACTGAAGCTTTCTTT	CASSLRQGGINTEAFF
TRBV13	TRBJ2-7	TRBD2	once	TGTGCCAGCAGCTCCACCGGGACTAGCGGGCTGGCTTCCTACGAGCAGTACTTC	CASSSTGTSGLASYEQYF
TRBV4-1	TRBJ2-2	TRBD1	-	TGCGCCAGCAGCCAAGGGTTGGGACAGGGTCCCGGGGAGCTGTTTTTT	CASSQGLGQGPGELFF
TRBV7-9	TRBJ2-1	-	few	TGTGCCAGCAGCTTAGCGGCTTATGAGCAGTTCTTC	CASSLAAYEQFF
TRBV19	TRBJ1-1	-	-	TGTGCCAGTCGACACGGAGGCTATCCGGCTTTCTTT	CASRHGGYPAFF
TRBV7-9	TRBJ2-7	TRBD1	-	TGTGCCAGCAGCCCAGGACAGGGTACCTACGAGCAGTACTTC	CASSPGQGTYEQYF
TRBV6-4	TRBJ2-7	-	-	TGTGCCAGCAGTGACTCGGTCTACGAGCAGTACTTC	CASSDSVYEQYF
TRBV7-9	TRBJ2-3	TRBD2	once	TGTGCCAGCAGCCCCGGGGAGGGCAGAATGAGGGATACGCAGTATTTT	CASSPGEGRMRDTQYF
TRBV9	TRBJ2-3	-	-	TGTGCCAGCAGCCCCCGCACTTTAGTTCCGACAGATACGCAGTATTTT	CASSPRTLVPTDTQYF
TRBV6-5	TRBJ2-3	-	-	TGTGCCAGCAGTTACAGGTCCCCGAGTGGGGATACGCAGTATTTT	CASSYRSPSGDTQYF
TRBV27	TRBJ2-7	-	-	TGTGCCAGCAGCCGGAGACCCCCACCCTACGAGCAGTACTTC	CASSRRPPPYEQYF
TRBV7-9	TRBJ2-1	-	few	TGTGCCAGCAGCCCCACCCTTGAGCAGTTCTTC	CASSPTLEQFF
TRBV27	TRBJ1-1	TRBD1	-	TGTGCCAGCAGTTTAGGACAGGGGTCTGAAGCTTTCTTT	CASSLGQGSEAFF
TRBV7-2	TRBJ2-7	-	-	TGTGCCAGCAGCTACGGGATAGCCTACGAGCAGTACTTC	CASSYGIAYEQYF
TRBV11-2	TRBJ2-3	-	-	TGTGCCAGCAGCGACTATCAGGACAGCGGAGATACGCAGTATTTT	CASSDYQDSGDTQYF
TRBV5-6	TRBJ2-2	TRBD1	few	TGTGCCAGCAGCCTCGGGACAGGGGTTGCCGGGGAGCTGTTTTTT	CASSLGTGVAGELFF
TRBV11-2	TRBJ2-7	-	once	TGTGCCAGCAGCCTAGGGATCGAGCAGTACTTC	CASSLGIEQYF
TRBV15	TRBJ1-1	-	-	TGTGCCACCAGCAGCGGACAGCGGAACACTGAAGCTTTCTTT	CATSSGQRNTEAFF
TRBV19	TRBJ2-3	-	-	TGTGCCAGTAGTATACCCGACACTGAAACCACAGATACGCAGTATTTT	CASSIPDTETTDTQYF